The entry that follows covers one T cell receptor (beta chain) sequence. Its antigen is still unknown. Nothing much larger sits one base from this clone, and base qualities are not available. These data belong to a study of vaccination and CD4 T cells after COVID-19 (dated by TCRdb to between 2022 and 2023). Study-level background: Convalescent patients had a positive SARS-CoV-2 result on nasal swab PCR, and of these patients, under ten had mild disease and one had severe disease. In the convalescent cohort there were six males and four females, among whom were two Hispanic individuals, seven Caucasians, two Asians and one multiracial person. Two doses of either the Pfizer-BioNTech BNT162b2 vaccine (n=8) or the Moderna mRNA-1273 vaccine (n=2) were administered to participants. Post-COVID blood samples from convalescent patients were collected a median of around 110 days after diagnosis, with a range of 35 to 161 days. Post-vaccine blood samples were taken a median of roughly 72 days after the second vaccine dose, with a range of about 13 to 250 days. Culture stimuli were overlapping spike peptide pools from SARS-CoV-2 and from the common cold coronaviruses HCoV-NL63, HCoV-OC43 and HCoV-229E. As controls, cultures received a CEFX viral epitope pool (the positive control), an HIV-1 Nef peptide pool (the negative control), or no peptide at all. The spike-specific CD4+ TCR repertoire was compared before and after mRNA vaccination in 10 to 11 COVID-19 convalescent patients and a few infection-naive healthy vaccine recipients.

What the work shows at the level of the full study, not this receptor alone: The median number of SARS-CoV-2-reactive clonotypes rose from 20 to 25 after infection to some 40 after vaccination, but the change was not significant. The study included relatively few convalescent patients and did not analyze early timepoints after natural infection. Nearly all vaccine-specific clones in convalescent patients (304 of 307) were mono-reactive for SARS-CoV-2 spike rather than cross-reactive with common cold coronaviruses. In convalescent patients, a median about 86% of post-vaccine SARS-CoV-2-reactive clones were detected only after vaccination, suggesting vaccine-specific priming.

Sample treatment or condition, as interpreted from the label and publication: approximately nine-day PBMC culture with coronavirus spike peptide pools or control peptides (ViraFEST assay). The study used the ViraFEST assay, which expanded antigen-specific T cells with peptide pools and then identified expanded clonotypes by TCR sequencing. The convalescent patients' positive SARS-CoV-2 PCR tests fell between March and December 2020, which was before the Alpha, Beta and Delta variants emerged in the United States. Each well held two million PBMCs cultured with around 9 ug/ml peptide pools in IMDM containing approximately 5% human AB serum and roughly 10 IU/ml IL-2. On days 3 and 7, half of the culture medium was replaced with fresh IL-2-containing medium. Once the cells had been in culture for around ten days, the EasySep CD4+ T cell isolation kit was used to isolate CD4+ T cells by negative selection. Ficoll-Paque Plus gradient centrifugation was used to isolate PBMCs from whole blood, and the isolated PBMCs were then either used fresh or cryopreserved at -140C. In general, triplicate wells were set up for every culture condition.

V is reduced by 3 bases and J by 1 base, leaving a spacing of 12 bases between them. For CDR1 and CDR2, the germline V gene (reference sequence) lists LNHDA and SQIVND. The CDR3 starts with the cysteine, ends with the phenylalanine, and has 15 residues. CDR3 DNA only is kept here, 45 bases in frame from base 1. Library construction relied on PCR. At the Johns Hopkins FTIC core, DNA from the cultured CD4+ T cells underwent TCR sequencing with the Oncomine TCR Beta short-read assay. The QIAamp micro DNA kit was used to extract genomic DNA from the cultured CD4+ T cells. The Oncomine TCR Beta libraries from cultured CD4+ T cells were pooled using unique dual indexes and then sequenced on an Illumina iSeq 100. As for the original processing: Non-productive sequences were removed, and CDR3s not starting with C, not ending with F or W, or shorter than 7 amino acids were discarded. Antigen-specific clonotypes were identified with the MANAFEST web application by comparing peptide-stimulated wells with reference and other culture wells. To be called positive, a clone needed an FDR below 0.05, an odds ratio above 5, and a productive frequency above 0.1% in at least two of three replicate wells. A clonotype was classed as cross-reactive if the clonotype showed significant expansion both in SARS-CoV-2 spike wells and in at least one common cold coronavirus spike condition. Using R version 3.6.1, CDR3 homology was evaluated through Levenshtein distances (stringdist) along with unrooted phylogenetic trees (ape). TCRdb redid the processing of the public reads, applying fastp at Q25 and MiXCR, and retained in-frame beta chains. Rows are unified per CDR3 protein, each entry keeping the most common DNA and genes. None of the V and J calls come from the authors' own analysis; TCRdb made them. The sample profile shows over 10,000 distinct CDR3 sequences; about three fifths of them were found once. Of the sample, around 18% falls within the top ten clones.

The chain is made from TRBV19 and TRBJ1-1, with the D gene too uncertain to name. Sample: cultured CD4+ T cells from blood, taken after SARS-CoV-2 vaccination. The clonotype was recovered from a human donor with COVID-19. The nucleotides are TGTGCCAGTAGTATTCGCCCGGGAACGAACACTGAAGCTTTCTTT. Its amino acids are CASSIRPGTNTEAFF.